The source of this T cell receptor (beta chain) is a study of blood T cell repertoires in COVID-19. Study summary: Both acute and convalescent COVID-19 samples were obtained from the United States, Italy and Spain.

Original analysis: Nucleated cell number was recorded as an estimate derived from reference gene primer amplification. Method: immunoSEQ multiplex PCR; TCRdb's copy keeps in-frame clones and lacks some. V and J calls plus clone size are reproduced from that table; the DNA served to infer D and trimming. The table lists roughly 55,000 clones, roughly four fifths of them singletons. Germline V gene lookup returns CDR1 SQVTM and CDR2 ANQGSEA. Trimming took 7 bases from V and 5 from J, leaving 17 bases between them. The CDR3 has 13 residues. The chain is built from TRBV29-1 and TRBJ2-5; no firm D call. The receptor comes from a woman aged 55-69 years with acute or convalescent COVID-19. Sequencing used peripheral blood. Here the CDR3 reads CSAKIQASETQYF. The CDR3 bases are TGCAGCGCCAAAATCCAGGCGTCGGAGACCCAGTACTTC.